These 18 T cell receptor beta chains share one sample of origin, sequenced in a study of prognosis after radiotherapy for stage I lung cancer (dated by TCRdb to the early 2020s). The sequencer listed for this sample is Illumina HiSeq 3000. Two rounds of multiplex PCR on genomic DNA were used to amplify the TCR beta CDR3 region. In the first round of PCR, primers specific to each TRBV and TRBJ gene were used, and the primer sequences are filed in Chinese patent CN105087789A. TCRdb handled the public reads itself, with Q25 trimming in fastp and clone calling in MiXCR, and kept productive beta chains. Here each entry gathers all rows of one CDR3 protein and keeps the most common genes and DNA. This sample is represented by more than 30,000 distinct CDR3 sequences; around 43% of them were singletons. The leading ten clones occupy 15% of the sample. Here the sequenced sample was PBMCs, taken before or after stereotactic body radiation therapy (not recorded which). The source is a donor aged 50 or older with non-small cell lung cancer.

This clonotype was seen repeatedly, ten times or more. This chain connects TRBV5-6 to TRBJ1-6; 10 bases are a match to TRBD1. Germline lookup yields CDR1 SGHDT and CDR2 YYEEEE. The CDR3 extends over 15 amino acids. Trimming took 2 bases from V and 7 from J; bases not matched to a gene: 3. The CDR3 nucleotides are TGTGCCAGCAGCTTCAAGGGACAGGGGAATTCACCCCTCCACTTT. This translates into CASSFKGQGNSPLHF.

V is TRBV5-1 and J is TRBJ2-7; D unresolved. Trimming cost V 4 bases and J 3 bases, with 17 bases left between them. The germline V gene has CDR1 SGHRS and CDR2 YFSETQ. The CDR3 has 15 amino acids. The CDR3 DNA sequence: TGCGCCAGCAGCCCCCGTCTGTTACCCTTCTACGAGCAGTACTTC. It codes for CASSPRLLPFYEQYF.

Of note for this clonotype: A much larger clonotype is one base distant, so this may be a read error. The chain uses TRBV29-1 and TRBJ2-3; possible D gene TRBD2, 6 bases. Germline CDR1 and CDR2: SQVTM and ANQGSEA. The CDR3 length is 13 residues. The CDR3 loop is CSVSGYSKDTQYF. The DNA of the CDR3 is TGCAGCGTTAGCGGGTATAGCAAAGATACGCAGTATTTT.

This clonotype was picked up many times. The chain uses TRBV14 and TRBJ1-5, with a weak D call TRBD1 (5 bases). The CDR3 has 15 residues. The V gene lost 6 bases and the J gene lost 0 bases, with 12 bases spanning the gap. The germline V gene has CDR1 SGHDN and CDR2 FVKESK. In nucleotides, the CDR3 is TGTGCCAGCAGGCAGGGACTTCATAGCAATCAGCCCCAGCATTTT. It specifies CASRQGLHSNQPQHF.

V gene TRBV20-1 combines with J gene TRBJ2-7; TRBD1 agrees at 7 bases. The CDR3 is made up of 13 amino acids. Germline V gene sequence: CDR1 DFQATT, CDR2 SNEGSKA (reference sequence). V shed 3 bases, J shed 9 bases, and the junction held 11 bases outside the gene matches. DNA for the CDR3: TGCAGTGCTAGTAGGACAGGCGGCCCGCGGCAGTACTTC. Residues: CSASRTGGPRQYF.

Many counts were recorded for this clonotype. The chain recombines TRBV30 with TRBJ1-2; D remains ambiguous. CDR1 is GTSNPN and CDR2 is SVGIG in the germline V gene (reference sequence). The CDR3 consists of 16 residues. The V end lost 0 bases, the J end lost 4 bases, and 18 bases lay between the germline ends. The CDR3 coding sequence is TGTGCCTGGAGTGTCCGGACGGTCGCGTTGCTCTATGGCTACACCTTC. This gives the protein CAWSVRTVALLYGYTF.

This clonotype occurred many times. The chain recombines TRBV11-2 with TRBJ2-5; 7 bases align to TRBD2. V shed 4 bases and J 7 bases; nucleotides not matched to a gene: 3. Germline V gives CDR1 SGHAT, CDR2 FQNNGV. This CDR3 region has 12 residues. In nucleotides, the CDR3 is TGTGCCAGCAGCTCATCGGGAGGGACCCAGTACTTC. Translation: CASSSSGGTQYF. The whole variable domain, remainder taken from reference TRBV11-2 and TRBJ2-5, is EAGVAQSPRYKIIEKRQSVAFWCNPISGHATLYWYQQILGQGPKLLIQFQNNGVVDDSQLPKDRFSAERLKGVDSTLKIQPAKLEDSAVYLCASSSSGGTQYFGPGTRLLVL.

By proportion, this clonotype is medium-sized. The chain joins TRBV6-1 to TRBJ1-6; D is ambiguous. The CDR3 extends over 14 amino acids. From germline, CDR1 is MNHNS and CDR2 SASEGT. Trimming pared 7 bases from V and 7 bases from J, leaving 14 bases between. The DNA of the CDR3 is TGTGCCAGCACCTCGACCCCGACAAATTCACCCCTCCACTTT. It is translated as CASTSTPTNSPLHF.

This clonotype is medium-sized. This rearrangement joins TRBV6-1 to TRBJ2-3; D is unresolved. The V gene's germline CDR1 is MNHNS and CDR2 SASEGT. V lost 4 bases, J lost 0 bases, and 8 bases lay in between. This CDR3 contains 14 residues. The CDR3 nucleotides read TGTGCCAGCAGTGTTCAGTTGAGCACAGATACGCAGTATTTT. This translates into CASSVQLSTDTQYF.

The gene calls are TRBV6-4 and TRBJ1-4; D remains unclear. V lost 5 bases and J lost 10, with 17 bases in between. CDR3 length equals 14 residues. CDR1 is MRHNA and CDR2 is SNTAGT in the germline V gene. In DNA, the CDR3 is TGTGCCAGCAGTTCCGGGTCCTGGGGAGGAAAACTGTTTTTT. Protein sequence: CASSSGSWGGKLFF.

CDR3 sequence: CASSWGSHSNQPQHF. Here the CDR3 DNA reads TGTGCCAGCAGTTGGGGAAGCCATAGCAATCAGCCCCAGCATTTT. The chain joins TRBV28 to TRBJ1-5; unclear D gene. Germline CDR1 is MDHEN and CDR2 is SYDVKM. The germline V and J ends were trimmed by 4 bases and 0 bases, with 10 bases remaining between them. The CDR3 runs 15 residues.

About this clonotype itself: This may be a read error: a much more frequent sequence differs by one nucleotide. This chain uses TRBV7-3 with TRBJ2-3; perhaps TRBD1 as D (5 bases). The CDR3 extends over 13 amino acids. CDR1 and CDR2 from the germline V gene are SGHTA and FQGTGA. The CDR3 region is CASSLTFTGTQYF. The CDR3 nucleotides read TGTGCCAGCAGCTTAACCTTTACAGGTACGCAGTATTTT.

By share, this clonotype ranks as medium-sized (0.01 to 0.1%). V usage is TRBV6-1 and J usage is TRBJ2-7; a weak D match, TRBD1 (5 bases). This CDR3 spans 15 amino acids. The germline V gene encodes CDR1 MNHNS and CDR2 SASEGT. Trimming removed 3 bases at V and 2 bases at J, with 14 bases between. CDR3: CASSESPDTAYEQYF. The CDR3 DNA reads as TGTGCCAGCAGTGAGTCTCCGGACACCGCCTACGAGCAGTACTTC.

By share, this clonotype ranks as medium-sized. The chain links TRBV6-5 to TRBJ2-7, with D possibly TRBD1 on 8 matching bases. The CDR3 extends over 13 amino acids. CDR1 MNHEY and CDR2 SVGAGI come from the germline V gene. V was pared by 6 bases and J by 4 bases, with 13 bases between. The CDR3 sequence: CASSTGGGYEQYF. The CDR3 DNA reads TGTGCCAGCAGCACAGGGGGGGGGTACGAGCAGTACTTC.

This clonotype was detected many times. The CDR3 region is CASSFRWTTDTRNEKLFF. In nucleotides, the CDR3 is TGTGCCAGCAGCTTTCGATGGACGACGGACACTAGAAATGAAAAACTGTTTTTT. The rearrangement joins TRBV11-2 to TRBJ1-4, with D possibly being TRBD1 (5 bases). Between the trimmed V and J ends, which lost 3 bases and 5 bases, there was a span of 22 bases. The CDR3 totals 18 residues. Germline CDR1 and CDR2: SGHAT and FQNNGV.

This chain connects TRBV6-2 or TRBV6-3 to TRBJ2-1; 7 positions match TRBD1. The germline CDR1 and CDR2 sequences are MNHEY and SVGEGT. CDR3 length equals 16 residues. V was pared by 5 bases and J by 12 bases, with 19 bases of the junction left unmatched. The CDR3 DNA is TGTGCCAGCAGTGAGACAGGGTGTGGCTCGTACGGAGGGCAGTTCTTC. Amino acid sequence: CASSETGCGSYGGQFF.

This clonotype was detected ten times or more. The chain is built from TRBV3-1 and TRBJ1-3; no reliable D call. V was cut by 3 bases and J by 4 bases, with 16 bases left in between. CDR1 LGHDT and CDR2 YNNKEL come from the germline V gene (reference sequence). The CDR3 has 16 amino acids. Written as DNA, the CDR3 is TGTGCCAGCAGCCAGGATGCAACACCGGGGGGAAACACCATATATTTT. Amino acid sequence: CASSQDATPGGNTIYF.

This clonotype was counted at least ten times. The chain carries TRBV12-3 or TRBV12-4 and TRBJ2-7; TRBD2 matches at 11 bases. The CDR3 runs 16 residues. J lost 1 base, V lost 6 bases, and 8 bases had no gene match. The CDR3 bases are TGTGCCAGCAGACAAACTAGCGGGAGTAGATCCTACGAGCAGTACTTC. Amino acids: CASRQTSGSRSYEQYF.